This T cell receptor beta chain was identified during a study of CD8 T cells in ankylosing spondylitis. The germline gives CDR1 LGHDT, CDR2 YNNKEL (reference sequence). V was clipped by 4 bases and J by 0 bases; unmatched bases: 4. CDR3 length equals 15 residues. TCRdb re-derived calls from the 5' RACE reads in MiXCR, one entry per CDR3 protein. Found here are 250,000 or so distinct CDR3 sequences, approximately 20% of them singletons; the top ten hold around 33%. This clonotype has at least ten counts. This chain uses TRBV3-1 with TRBJ2-7; TRBD2 agrees at 9 bases. The TCR comes from a male donor with ankylosing spondylitis or in good health (not recorded which). The material sequenced was blood, either unsorted or a sorted T cell fraction (not recorded which). CDR3 sequence (DNA): TGTGCCAGCAGCCTTTCAGCGGGGGGCTCCTACGAGCAGTACTTC. Translated, it gives CASSLSAGGSYEQYF.